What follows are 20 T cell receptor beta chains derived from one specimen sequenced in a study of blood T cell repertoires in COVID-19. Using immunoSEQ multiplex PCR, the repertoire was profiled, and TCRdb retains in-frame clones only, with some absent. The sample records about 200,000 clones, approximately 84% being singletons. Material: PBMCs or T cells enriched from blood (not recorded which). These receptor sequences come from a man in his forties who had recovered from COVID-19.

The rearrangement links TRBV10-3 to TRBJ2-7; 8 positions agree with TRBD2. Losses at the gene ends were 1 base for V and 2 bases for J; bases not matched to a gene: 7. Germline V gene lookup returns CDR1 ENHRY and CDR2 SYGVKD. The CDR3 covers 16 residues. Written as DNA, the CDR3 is TGTGCCATCAGTGAGTATGTCCTCGGGGGGGCCTACGAGCAGTACTTC. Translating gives CAISEYVLGGAYEQYF.

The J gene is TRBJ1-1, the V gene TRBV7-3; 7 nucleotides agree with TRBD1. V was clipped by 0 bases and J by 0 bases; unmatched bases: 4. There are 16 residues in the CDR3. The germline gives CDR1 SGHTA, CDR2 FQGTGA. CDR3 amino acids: CASSLTGGSMNTEAFF. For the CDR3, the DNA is TGTGCCAGCAGCTTAACAGGGGGCAGCATGAACACTGAAGCTTTCTTT.

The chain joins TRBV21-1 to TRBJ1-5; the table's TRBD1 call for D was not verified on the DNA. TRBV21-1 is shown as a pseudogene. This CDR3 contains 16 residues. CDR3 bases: TGTGCCAGCAGCAAAGACCAGACACAAGGCAATCAGCCCCAGCATTTT. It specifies CASSKDQTQGNQPQHF.

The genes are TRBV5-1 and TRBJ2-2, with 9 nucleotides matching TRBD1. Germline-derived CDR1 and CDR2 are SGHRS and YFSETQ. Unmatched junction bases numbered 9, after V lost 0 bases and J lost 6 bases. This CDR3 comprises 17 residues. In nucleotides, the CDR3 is TGCGCCAGCAGCTTGGAGGAGGTGGGACAGGGCGCCGGGGAGCTGTTTTTT. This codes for CASSLEEVGQGAGELFF.

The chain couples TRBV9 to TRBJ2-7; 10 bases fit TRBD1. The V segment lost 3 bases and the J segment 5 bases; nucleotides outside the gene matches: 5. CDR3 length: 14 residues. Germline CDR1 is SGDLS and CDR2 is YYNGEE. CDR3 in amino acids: CASSDGTGANEQYF. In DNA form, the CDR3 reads TGTGCCAGCAGCGACGGGACAGGGGCTAACGAGCAGTACTTC.

The CDR3 bases are TGTGCCAGCAGCCAAGTAACCGTCGGGATACTCACAGATACGCAGTATTTT. Protein sequence: CASSQVTVGILTDTQYF. This chain connects TRBV4-2 to TRBJ2-3; possibly TRBD2 for D (5 bases). Per germline, CDR1 LGHNA and CDR2 YNFKEQ. V lost 1 base and J 2 bases, leaving 16 bases between the germline ends. CDR3 length equals 17 residues.

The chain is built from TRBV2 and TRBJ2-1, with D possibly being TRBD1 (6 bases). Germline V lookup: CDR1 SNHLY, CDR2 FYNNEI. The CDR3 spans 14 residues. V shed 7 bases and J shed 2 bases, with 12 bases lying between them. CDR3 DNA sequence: TGTGCCAGCAACCCGTCAGGGGCCTACAATGAGCAGTTCTTC. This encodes CASNPSGAYNEQFF.

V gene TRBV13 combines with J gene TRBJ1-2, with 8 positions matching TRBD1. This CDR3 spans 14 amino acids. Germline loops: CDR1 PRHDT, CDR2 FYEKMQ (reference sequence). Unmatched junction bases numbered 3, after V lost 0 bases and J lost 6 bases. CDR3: CASSLGRGQNGYTF. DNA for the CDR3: TGTGCCAGCAGCTTAGGCAGGGGGCAAAATGGCTACACCTTC.

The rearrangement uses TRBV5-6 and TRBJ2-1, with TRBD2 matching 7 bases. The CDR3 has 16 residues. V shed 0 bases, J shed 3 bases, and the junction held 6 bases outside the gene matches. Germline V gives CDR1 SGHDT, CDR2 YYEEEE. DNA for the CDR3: TGTGCCAGCAGCTTGGGCGGTGGCGGGGGCTACAATGAGCAGTTCTTC. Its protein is CASSLGGGGGYNEQFF.

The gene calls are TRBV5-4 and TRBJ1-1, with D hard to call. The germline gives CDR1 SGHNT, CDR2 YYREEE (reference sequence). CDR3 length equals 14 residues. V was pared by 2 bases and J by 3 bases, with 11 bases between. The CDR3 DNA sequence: TGTGCCAGCAGCTTAGAGGGAGGCCACACTGAAGCTTTCTTT. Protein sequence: CASSLEGGHTEAFF.

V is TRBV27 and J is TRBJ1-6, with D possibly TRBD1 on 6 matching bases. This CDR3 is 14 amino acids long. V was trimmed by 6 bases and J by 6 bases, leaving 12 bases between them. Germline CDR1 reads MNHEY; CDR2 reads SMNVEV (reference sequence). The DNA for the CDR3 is TGTGCCAGCAGCTACAGGGAACGTAATTCACCCCTCCACTTT. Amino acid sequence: CASSYRERNSPLHF.

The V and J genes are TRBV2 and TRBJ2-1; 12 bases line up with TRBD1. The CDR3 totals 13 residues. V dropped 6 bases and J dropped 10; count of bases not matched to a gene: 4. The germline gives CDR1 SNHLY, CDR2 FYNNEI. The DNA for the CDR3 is TGTGCCAGCAGGGGACAGGGGGCAAGGGAGCAGTTCTTC. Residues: CASRGQGAREQFF.

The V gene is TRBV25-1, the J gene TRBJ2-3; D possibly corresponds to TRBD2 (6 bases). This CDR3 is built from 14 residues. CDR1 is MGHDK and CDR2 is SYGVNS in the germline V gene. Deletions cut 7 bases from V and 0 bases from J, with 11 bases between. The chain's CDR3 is CASKGGASTDTQYF. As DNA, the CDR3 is TGTGCCAGCAAGGGCGGGGCGAGCACAGATACGCAGTATTTT. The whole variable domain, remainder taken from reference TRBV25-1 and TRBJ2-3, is EADIYQTPRYLVIGTGKKITLECSQTMGHDKMYWYQQDPGMELHLIHYSYGVNSTEKGDLSSESTVSRIRTEHFPLTLESARPSHTSQYLCASKGGASTDTQYFGPGTRLTVL.

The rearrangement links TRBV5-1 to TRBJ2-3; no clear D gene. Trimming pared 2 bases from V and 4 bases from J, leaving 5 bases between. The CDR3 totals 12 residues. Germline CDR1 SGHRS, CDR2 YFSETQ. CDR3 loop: CASSFGPDTQYF. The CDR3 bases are TGCGCCAGCAGCTTTGGCCCAGATACGCAGTATTTT.

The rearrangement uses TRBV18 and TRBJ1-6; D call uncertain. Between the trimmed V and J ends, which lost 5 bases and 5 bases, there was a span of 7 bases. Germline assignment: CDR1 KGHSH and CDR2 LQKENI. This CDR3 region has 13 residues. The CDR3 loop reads CASSGENNSPLHF. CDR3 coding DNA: TGTGCCAGCTCAGGAGAGAATAATTCACCCCTCCACTTT.

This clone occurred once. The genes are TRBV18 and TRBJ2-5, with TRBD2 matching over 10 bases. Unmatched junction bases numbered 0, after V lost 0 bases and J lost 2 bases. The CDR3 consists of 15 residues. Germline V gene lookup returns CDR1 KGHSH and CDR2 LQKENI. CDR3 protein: CASSPPGLAQETQYF. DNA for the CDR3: TGTGCCAGCTCACCACCGGGACTAGCGCAAGAGACCCAGTACTTC.

CDR3 amino acids: CASPRDRGYEQYF. The CDR3 DNA is TGTGCCAGCCCCCGGGACAGGGGCTACGAGCAGTACTTC. The chain uses TRBV27 and TRBJ2-7; 10 nucleotides align to TRBD1. V was clipped by 8 bases and J by 3 bases; unmatched bases: 4. This CDR3 spans 13 amino acids. The germline gives CDR1 MNHEY, CDR2 SMNVEV (reference sequence).

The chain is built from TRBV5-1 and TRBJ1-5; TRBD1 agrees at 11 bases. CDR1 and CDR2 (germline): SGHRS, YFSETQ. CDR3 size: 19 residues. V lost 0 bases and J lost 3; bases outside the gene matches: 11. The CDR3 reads CASSLGPWDRGSPNQPQHF. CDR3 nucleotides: TGCGCCAGCAGCTTGGGACCTTGGGACAGGGGGTCCCCCAATCAGCCCCAGCATTTT.

This CDR3 is CASSSGGSGSPLHF. CDR3 sequence (DNA): TGTGCCAGCTCCTCGGGGGGAAGCGGTTCACCCCTCCACTTT. The V and J genes are TRBV6-4 and TRBJ1-6, with TRBD1 as a possible D gene (5 bases). The CDR3 has 14 residues. V gave up 8 bases and J gave up 9 bases, with 17 bases separating them. The germline V gene has CDR1 MRHNA and CDR2 SNTAGT.

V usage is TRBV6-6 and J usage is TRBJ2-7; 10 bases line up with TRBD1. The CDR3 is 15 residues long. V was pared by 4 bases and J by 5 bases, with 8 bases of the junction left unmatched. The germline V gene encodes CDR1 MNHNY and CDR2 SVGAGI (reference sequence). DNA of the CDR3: TGTGCCAGCAGTTTATCGGGACAGGGGCGCGACGAGCAGTACTTC. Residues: CASSLSGQGRDEQYF.